Presented here are 16 T cell receptor beta chains from one specimen sequenced in a study of T cells in localized non-small cell lung cancer. Libraries were prepared by immunoSEQ multiplex PCR; TCRdb keeps only in-frame clonotypes and omits some of them. The repertoire holds about 31,000 clones, with 89% as singletons. This specimen was peripheral blood, taken before any cancer treatment. The receptors stem from a woman aged 35 to 75 with stage I lung adenocarcinoma.

The chain employs TRBV5-5 and TRBJ1-3; 7 bases map to TRBD1. V was clipped by 0 bases and J by 9 bases; unmatched bases: 6. The CDR3 consists of 14 residues. Germline V gives CDR1 SGHKS, CDR2 YYEKEE (reference sequence). The CDR3 loop is CASSLDRGRSTIYF. The CDR3 DNA sequence: TGTGCCAGCAGCTTGGACAGGGGTCGGAGCACCATATATTTT.

The chain joins TRBV7-3 to TRBJ1-2, with D hard to call. V dropped 2 bases and J dropped 3 bases, with 13 bases sitting between them. Per germline, CDR1 SGHTA and CDR2 FQGTGA. The CDR3 has 15 residues. In nucleotides, the CDR3 is TGTGCCAGCAGCTTAGGTCCCGGGAGGGACTATGGCTACACCTTC. This sequence encodes CASSLGPGRDYGYTF.

This chain uses TRBV5-1 with TRBJ1-2; 12 positions match TRBD1. The germline V gene encodes CDR1 SGHRS and CDR2 YFSETQ. V was clipped by 0 bases and J by 10 bases; unmatched bases: 4. This CDR3 has 14 residues. Here the CDR3 DNA reads TGCGCCAGCAGCTTGGCCGAGGGACAGGGGGCCTACACCTTC. Its protein is CASSLAEGQGAYTF. The variable domain in full, with the rest retrieved from reference TRBV5-1 and TRBJ1-2, is KAGVTQTPRYLIKTRGQQVTLSCSPISGHRSVSWYQQTPGQGLQFLFEYFSETQRNKGNFPGRFSGRQFSNSRSEMNVSTLELGDSALYLCASSLAEGQGAYTFGSGTRLTVV.

This rearrangement joins TRBV18 to TRBJ2-5; 8 nucleotides line up with TRBD1. V trimming: 6 bases; J trimming: 5 bases; junction bases outside the gene matches: 5. The CDR3 has 13 amino acids. Germline CDR1 reads KGHSH; CDR2 reads LQKENI. The CDR3 sequence: CASSGTGTETQYF. CDR3 nucleotides: TGTGCCAGCTCTGGGACAGGAACGGAGACCCAGTACTTC.

This chain uses TRBV5-4 with TRBJ2-2, with 12 bases lining up with TRBD2. V was clipped by 0 bases and J by 1 base; unmatched bases: 7. Germline V gene lookup returns CDR1 SGHNT and CDR2 YYREEE (reference sequence). The CDR3 has 19 amino acids. CDR3 amino acids: CASSLGLAGEPGNTGELFF. The CDR3 bases are TGTGCCAGCAGCTTGGGACTAGCGGGGGAGCCCGGGAACACCGGGGAGCTGTTTTTT.

The V call is TRBV11-2, the J call TRBJ1-2; 9 bases line up with TRBD1. Germline loops: CDR1 SGHAT, CDR2 FQNNGV. The V and J ends lost 5 bases and 6 bases, in that order; junction bases with no gene match: 10. The CDR3 sequence is 15 residues long. Written as DNA, the CDR3 is TGTGCCAGCAGCCAACAGGGGGCTCTCTTCCATGGCTACACCTTC. Its translation: CASSQQGALFHGYTF.

The chain uses TRBV19 and TRBJ2-2; D is ambiguous. The CDR3 has 13 amino acids. Germline CDR1 LNHDA, CDR2 SQIVND (reference sequence). Trimming left V 3 bases short and J 7 bases short, with 9 bases between. The CDR3 region has the DNA TGTGCCAGTAGTATTTTGGCTGGCGGGGAGCTGTTTTTT. It specifies CASSILAGGELFF.

The chain joins TRBV6-6 to TRBJ1-3; the match to TRBD1 covers 9 bases. In germline, CDR1 is MNHNY, CDR2 SVGAGI (reference sequence). The trim removed 5 bases at V and 4 bases at J, leaving 9 bases unmatched. This CDR3 comprises 16 residues. CDR3 amino acids: CASSPGQGRGGNTIYF. CDR3 sequence (DNA): TGTGCCAGCAGTCCGGGACAGGGACGCGGGGGAAACACCATATATTTT.

The chain recombines TRBV19 with TRBJ2-7; the D call may be TRBD1 or TRBD2 (5 bases each). Trimming left V 8 bases short and J 3 bases short, with 14 bases between. Germline lookup yields CDR1 LNHDA and CDR2 SQIVND (reference sequence). There are 13 residues in the CDR3. CDR3 loop: CASSRDGLYEQYF. The CDR3 DNA follows: TGTGCCAGTTCCCGGGACGGTCTCTACGAGCAGTACTTC.

The chain employs TRBV28 and TRBJ2-5, with 13 bases lining up with TRBD2. Germline V lookup: CDR1 MDHEN, CDR2 SYDVKM. This CDR3 is built from 15 residues. The V segment lost 6 bases and the J segment 5 bases; nucleotides outside the gene matches: 6. CDR3 residues: CASSTSGGARETQYF. The CDR3 bases are TGTGCCAGCAGCACTAGCGGGGGGGCCCGGGAGACCCAGTACTTC.

The V call is TRBV6-1, the J call TRBJ1-5, with TRBD1 as a possible D gene (5 bases). V lost 6 bases and J lost 4, with 10 bases in between. Germline V gene lookup returns CDR1 MNHNS and CDR2 SASEGT. This CDR3 is built from 13 residues. The CDR3 DNA follows: TGTGCCAGCAGAGGGACGGGGAATCAGCCCCAGCATTTT. Its translation is CASRGTGNQPQHF.

V is TRBV6-5 and J is TRBJ1-1; 7 bases agree with TRBD1. Germline V gene lookup returns CDR1 MNHEY and CDR2 SVGAGI. V trimming: 4 bases; J trimming: 5 bases; junction bases outside the gene matches: 10. The CDR3 extends over 15 amino acids. DNA for the CDR3: TGTGCCAGCAGTTCCTTTTCGACAGGGCGGACTGAAGCTTTCTTT. Residues: CASSSFSTGRTEAFF.

The rearrangement uses TRBV2 and TRBJ2-7, with 7 bases lining up with TRBD2. CDR1 is SNHLY and CDR2 is FYNNEI in the germline V gene. CDR3 size: 16 residues. Trimming removed 6 bases from V and 1 base from J; junction bases left unmatched: 12. The CDR3 loop reads CASSLQGTGLSYEQYF. The CDR3 DNA is TGTGCCAGCAGCCTACAAGGAACGGGACTATCCTACGAGCAGTACTTC.

CDR3 sequence: CASSGGWAGAFSGNTIYF. The CDR3 DNA sequence: TGTGCCAGCAGTGGAGGATGGGCAGGGGCCTTCTCTGGAAACACCATATATTTT. The chain carries TRBV2 and TRBJ1-3; D possibly corresponds to TRBD1 (6 bases). Trimming stripped 4 bases from V and 0 bases from J, with 19 bases between. Germline-derived CDR1 and CDR2 are SNHLY and FYNNEI. The CDR3 runs 18 residues.

The chain carries TRBV28 and TRBJ1-1, with D possibly being TRBD1 (6 bases). The CDR3 has 15 residues. Germline-derived CDR1 and CDR2 are MDHEN and SYDVKM. V was clipped by 2 bases and J by 6 bases, with 16 bases between them. The CDR3 DNA is TGTGCCAGCAGTTTAGCGGCAGGGGCAGTCGCTGAAGCTTTCTTT. It codes for CASSLAAGAVAEAFF.

V and J are TRBV6-6 and TRBJ1-4; D not resolved. Germline V gene lookup returns CDR1 MNHNY and CDR2 SVGAGI (reference sequence). Trimming pared 4 bases from V and 4 bases from J, leaving 7 bases between. The CDR3 has 13 amino acids. The CDR3 DNA follows: TGTGCCAGCAGTTCGGGGTTTAATGAAAAACTGTTTTTT. Encoded protein: CASSSGFNEKLFF.